This is a list of T cell receptor beta chains from one sample in a study of blood T cells in healthy people across ages. Via MiXCR, TCRdb re-called the 5' RACE reads, giving one row per CDR3 protein. The repertoire holds approximately 800,000 distinct CDR3 sequences, with more than 55% as singletons. Sequenced material: blood. These receptors came from a man in his forties in good health. Each CDR3 is given with its conserved first and last residue. Fields, in order: V gene, clone size, D gene, J gene, CDR3 protein, CDR3 DNA. The D gene is left open where the match is weak. The size entry is marked missing in some rows and otherwise reads once, few, many or a size class.

>TRBV20-1|NA|NA|TRBJ2-5
CSARTVKETQYF
TGCAGTGCTAGGACAGTTAAAGAGACCCAGTACTTC
>TRBV5-1|NA|NA|TRBJ2-7
CASSPTLGETYEQYF
TGCGCCAGCAGCCCGACCCTGGGCGAGACCTACGAGCAGTACTTC
>TRBV4-3|few|NA|TRBJ2-7
CASSPARGALEQYF
TGCGCCAGCAGCCCGGCTAGAGGGGCCCTGGAGCAGTACTTC
>TRBV9|few|NA|TRBJ2-5
CASSVGPNQETQYF
TGTGCCAGCAGCGTAGGGCCTAATCAAGAGACCCAGTACTTC
>TRBV6-6|once|TRBD1|TRBJ2-5
CASSYPPDRGGEQYF
TGTGCCAGCAGTTACCCTCCGGACAGGGGAGGAGAGCAGTACTTC
>TRBV25-1|few|TRBD1|TRBJ2-5
CASSAGTGAYWETQYF
TGTGCCAGCAGCGCAGGGACAGGTGCCTATTGGGAGACCCAGTACTTC
>TRBV5-1|NA|NA|TRBJ2-7
CASREGIYYEQYF
TGCGCCAGCAGGGAGGGGATCTACTACGAGCAGTACTTC
>TRBV29-1|once|NA|TRBJ2-5
CSVDLGPFETQYF
TGCAGCGTTGATCTGGGACCCTTTGAGACCCAGTACTTC
>TRBV20-1|many|NA|TRBJ2-1
CSARDGRAYSINEQFF
TGCAGTGCTAGAGATGGCAGGGCATATTCCATCAATGAGCAGTTCTTC
>TRBV20-1|NA|NA|TRBJ1-2
CSARTGPYGYTF
TGCAGTGCTAGAACAGGACCCTATGGCTACACCTTC
>TRBV29-1|NA|NA|TRBJ1-4
CSVGSRASNEKLFF
TGCAGCGTTGGTAGTCGGGCATCTAATGAAAAACTGTTTTTT
>TRBV2|NA|TRBD1|TRBJ1-2
CAGMDRVYGYTF
TGTGCCGGTATGGACAGGGTCTATGGCTACACCTTC
>TRBV28|NA|TRBD1|TRBJ1-2
CASSWDRAKGYTF
TGTGCCAGCAGTTGGGACAGGGCGAAGGGCTACACCTTC
>TRBV12-5|many|NA|TRBJ2-1
CASGLWETGNWEQFF
TGTGCTAGTGGTTTGTGGGAGACAGGCAATTGGGAGCAGTTCTTC
>TRBV2|few|TRBD2|TRBJ2-7
CASSVPKRGTPYEQYF
TGTGCCAGCAGTGTCCCTAAGCGGGGTACCCCCTACGAGCAGTACTTC
>TRBV7-3|NA|NA|TRBJ1-6
CASSLGQNSPLHF
TGTGCCAGCAGCTTGGGCCAGAATTCACCCCTCCACTTT
>TRBV6-5|NA|TRBD1|TRBJ2-7
CASSYSWSGTGVLTYEQYF
TGTGCCAGCAGTTACTCGTGGTCAGGGACAGGGGTTTTAACCTACGAGCAGTACTTC
>TRBV12-5|NA|NA|TRBJ1-2
CASGLVDRADDGYTF
TGTGCTAGTGGTTTGGTCGATCGGGCAGACGATGGCTACACCTTC
>TRBV27|NA|NA|TRBJ2-4
CASRRIGSRNIQYF
TGTGCCAGCAGGCGGATAGGGTCGAGAAACATTCAGTACTTC
>TRBV27|NA|NA|TRBJ2-4
CASSLSVFSDIQYF
TGTGCCAGCAGTTTGTCCGTTTTCAGTGACATTCAGTACTTC
>TRBV12-3/TRBV12-4|NA|NA|TRBJ2-5
CASSPIGGLQETQYF
TGTGCCAGCAGTCCCATCGGGGGGCTACAAGAGACCCAGTACTTC
>TRBV28|NA|NA|TRBJ2-7
CASISGWGSYEQYF
TGTGCCAGCATCTCAGGGTGGGGTTCCTACGAGCAGTACTTC
>TRBV7-2|NA|NA|TRBJ2-7
CASSPRVGANNEQYF
TGTGCCAGCAGCCCCCGGGTAGGGGCAAACAATGAGCAGTACTTC
>TRBV5-1|NA|NA|TRBJ2-5
CASSLEDGETQYF
TGCGCCAGCAGCTTAGAAGATGGGGAGACCCAGTACTTC
>TRBV15|few|NA|TRBJ2-5
CATSKKDLQETQYF
TGTGCCACCAGCAAGAAGGACCTCCAAGAGACCCAGTACTTC
>TRBV28|NA|TRBD1|TRBJ2-5
CASSPYGTGVDETQYF
TGTGCCAGCAGCCCTTATGGGACAGGAGTCGACGAGACCCAGTACTTC
>TRBV4-3|NA|NA|TRBJ2-3
CASSQVSVSTDTQYF
TGCGCCAGCAGCCAAGTTTCTGTGAGCACAGATACGCAGTATTTT
>TRBV3-1|NA|NA|TRBJ2-1
CASSQDSEQFF
TGTGCCAGCAGCCAAGATTCTGAGCAGTTCTTC